The 4 T cell receptor beta chains below were found in one sample sequenced in a study of T cell responses to AZD1222 COVID-19 vaccine. Method: immunoSEQ multiplex PCR; TCRdb's copy keeps in-frame clones and lacks some. The sample has more than 150,000 clones; 80% to 95% are singletons. The material sequenced was peripheral blood, taken on day 0 of AZD1222 vaccination. The receptor source for this set is an adult in good health.

The V call is TRBV19, the J call TRBJ1-2, with D uncertain. V lost 5 bases and J 8 bases, leaving 12 bases between the germline ends. This CDR3 has 12 residues. Germline V gives CDR1 LNHDA, CDR2 SQIVND (reference sequence). In nucleotides, the CDR3 is TGTGCCAGTAGTTACCGGGAGGTCGGCTACACCTTC. Translating gives CASSYREVGYTF.

This sequence joins TRBV9 and TRBJ2-2; 7 positions match TRBD1. With 3 bases clipped from V and 6 bases from J, the junction kept 8 bases outside the gene matches. This CDR3 comprises 15 residues. Per the germline V gene, CDR1 is SGDLS and CDR2 is YYNGEE. The CDR3 coding sequence is TGTGCCAGCAGCGCTGGACAGGAGCAGGCCGGGGAGCTGTTTTTT. Its translation: CASSAGQEQAGELFF.

The chain is built from TRBV7-9 and TRBJ1-4; no clear D. The V gene lost 4 bases and the J gene lost 8 bases, with 11 bases spanning the gap. The length of the CDR3 is 13 residues. Germline assignment: CDR1 SEHNR and CDR2 FQNEAQ (reference sequence). The CDR3 DNA reads TGTGCCAGCAGCTCCATCCCCCCCGAAAAACTGTTTTTT. Its protein is CASSSIPPEKLFF.

This clone appeared once. V is TRBV9 and J is TRBJ2-2; D may correspond to TRBD1 or TRBD2 (5 bases each). The V and J ends lost 7 bases and 4 bases respectively, with 14 bases between them. The germline gives CDR1 SGDLS, CDR2 YYNGEE. The CDR3 length is 14 residues. CDR3 bases: TGTGCCAGCGGGGTGTGGGGGAGCACCGGGGAGCTGTTTTTT. Translation: CASGVWGSTGELFF.